These T cell receptor beta chains were read from a single sample in a study of blood T cell repertoires in COVID-19. Libraries were prepared by immunoSEQ multiplex PCR; TCRdb keeps only in-frame clonotypes and omits some of them. The sample lists roughly 96,000 clones; roughly four fifths were seen once. Specimen: peripheral blood. These receptors were obtained from a man in his 60s with acute or convalescent COVID-19. Each CDR3 is given with its conserved first and last residue. A D gene is named only where the DNA matches it firmly. Clone size is shown for a subset of rows, as once, few, many or a class of expanded clone.

size	D	J	length	V	CDR3	DNA
NA	NA	TRBJ1-1	13	TRBV12-3/TRBV12-4	CASSLGLNTEAFF	TGTGCCAGCAGTTTAGGGCTGAACACTGAAGCTTTCTTT
NA	NA	TRBJ1-1	13	TRBV2	CASSFTENTEAFF	TGTGCCAGCAGCTTTACAGAAAACACTGAAGCTTTCTTT
NA	TRBD1	TRBJ2-5	15	TRBV5-1	CASSPEQGAGETQYF	TGCGCCAGCAGCCCAGAACAGGGGGCAGGGGAGACCCAGTACTTC
NA	TRBD2	TRBJ2-2	14	TRBV29-1	CSVEGLAGTGELFF	TGCAGCGTCGAGGGGCTAGCGGGCACCGGGGAGCTGTTTTTT
NA	NA	TRBJ1-5	15	TRBV10-3	CAISESAGDNQPQHF	TGTGCCATCAGTGAGTCGGCAGGGGATAATCAGCCCCAGCATTTT
few	TRBD2	TRBJ2-3	16	TRBV3-1/TRBV3-2	CASSQDLSGATDTQYF	TGTGCCAGCAGCCAGGACCTTAGCGGGGCGACAGATACGCAGTATTTT
NA	NA	TRBJ2-7	14	TRBV5-4	CASSFGPGDYEQYF	TGTGCCAGCAGCTTTGGGCCGGGGGACTACGAGCAGTACTTC
NA	TRBD2	TRBJ2-5	15	TRBV5-1	CASSLTSGEGETQYF	TGCGCCAGCAGCTTGACTAGCGGGGAAGGAGAGACCCAGTACTTC
NA	TRBD1	TRBJ2-6	15	TRBV6-5	CAGGQGSAGANVLTF	TGTGCCGGTGGACAGGGGAGTGCTGGGGCCAACGTCCTGACTTTC
NA	NA	TRBJ1-4	15	TRBV6-1	CASSESAGGNEKLFF	TGTGCCAGCAGTGAAAGTGCCGGGGGAAATGAAAAACTGTTTTTT
once	NA	TRBJ1-1	14	TRBV3-1/TRBV3-2	CASSQSTVNTEAFF	TGTGCCAGCAGCCAGTCGACAGTGAACACTGAAGCTTTCTTT
NA	TRBD1	TRBJ1-6	14	TRBV6-5	CASSQGQGVGALHF	TGTGCCAGCAGCCAGGGACAGGGAGTTGGGGCCCTCCACTTT
NA	TRBD1	TRBJ1-1	15	TRBV24-1	CATSPGTGGNTEAFF	TGTGCCACCAGTCCCGGGACAGGGGGTAACACTGAAGCTTTCTTT
NA	NA	TRBJ2-1	15	TRBV4-3	CASSQAGSGDNEQFF	TGCGCCAGCAGCCAGGCAGGTAGCGGAGACAATGAGCAGTTCTTC
NA	NA	TRBJ1-5	14	TRBV30	CAWSVWPAGGPQHF	TGTGCCTGGAGTGTATGGCCAGCCGGCGGGCCCCAGCATTTT
NA	NA	TRBJ2-1	15	TRBV5-1	CASSPGQARENEQFF	TGCGCCAGCAGCCCAGGACAGGCCCGGGAGAATGAGCAGTTCTTC
NA	TRBD1	TRBJ1-1	16	TRBV19	CASRPGTGGLNTEAFF	TGTGCCAGTAGACCCGGGACAGGGGGCTTAAACACTGAAGCTTTCTTT
NA	NA	TRBJ2-3	15	TRBV5-1	CASSRLDHHSDTQYF	TGCGCCAGCAGCCGACTAGACCATCATTCAGATACGCAGTATTTT
NA	TRBD1	TRBJ1-2	15	TRBV29-1	CSVVDPDRANYGYTF	TGCAGCGTTGTTGACCCGGACAGGGCTAACTATGGCTACACCTTC
NA	NA	TRBJ1-2	15	TRBV3-1/TRBV3-2	CASSQDRDNNYGYTF	TGTGCCAGCAGCCAGGATAGGGACAACAACTATGGCTACACCTTC
NA	TRBD1	TRBJ2-5	14	TRBV7-2	CASRRTGGQETQYF	TGTGCCAGCAGACGGACAGGGGGGCAAGAGACCCAGTACTTC
few	NA	TRBJ2-5	14	TRBV4-3	CASSPRVGSETQYF	TGCGCCAGCAGCCCCAGGGTGGGCTCGGAGACCCAGTACTTC
NA	TRBD1	TRBJ2-4	18	TRBV28	CASSSFRDRGLAKNIQYF	TGTGCCAGCAGTTCTTTCCGGGACAGGGGGCTAGCCAAAAACATTCAGTACTTC
once	TRBD1	TRBJ2-5	15	TRBV10-3	CAISESTGGQETQYF	TGTGCCATCAGTGAGTCGACAGGGGGCCAAGAGACCCAGTACTTC
NA	TRBD2	TRBJ2-5	16	TRBV7-7	CASSLDFAGGYETQYF	TGTGCCAGCAGCTTAGATTTCGCGGGAGGTTATGAGACCCAGTACTTC
NA	TRBD2	TRBJ2-7	14	TRBV6-2/TRBV6-3	CASSPSGAGDEQYF	TGTGCCAGCAGTCCGAGCGGGGCCGGGGACGAGCAGTACTTC
NA	TRBD1	TRBJ1-2	18	TRBV5-1	CASSGTGVRPGDNYGYTF	TGCGCCAGCAGCGGGACAGGGGTTCGCCCTGGGGACAACTATGGCTACACCTTC
once	NA	TRBJ1-2	12	TRBV12-3/TRBV12-4	CASSLRRYGYTF	TGTGCCAGCAGTTTAAGGAGATATGGCTACACCTTC
NA	TRBD1	TRBJ2-7	13	TRBV27	CASSLQGQFERYF	TGTGCCAGCAGTTTACAGGGACAGTTCGAGCGGTACTTC
few	NA	TRBJ1-5	15	TRBV5-8	CASSLEGYSNQPQHF	TGTGCCAGCAGCTTGGAGGGGTATAGCAATCAGCCCCAGCATTTT
once	TRBD1	TRBJ2-1	14	TRBV11-3	CASSLGQGYNEQFF	TGTGCCAGCAGCTTAGGACAGGGGTACAATGAGCAGTTCTTC
NA	NA	TRBJ1-2	10	TRBV29-1	CSDYQNGYTF	TGCAGCGACTACCAAAATGGCTACACCTTC
NA	NA	TRBJ2-2	12	TRBV12-3/TRBV12-4	CASSRQAGELFF	TGTGCCAGCAGCAGACAGGCCGGGGAGCTGTTTTTT
NA	TRBD1	TRBJ1-1	15	TRBV7-9	CASSAGQGRGTEAFF	TGTGCCAGCAGCGCCGGACAGGGACGGGGCACTGAAGCTTTCTTT
NA	TRBD2	TRBJ2-1	18	TRBV3-1/TRBV3-2	CASSQDHGAGLTYNEQFF	TGTGCCAGCAGCCAAGATCACGGGGCGGGACTAACCTACAATGAGCAGTTCTTC
once	NA	TRBJ2-7	15	TRBV6-5	CASSPSGTYAYEQYF	TGTGCCAGCAGTCCATCCGGGACATACGCCTACGAGCAGTACTTC
NA	NA	TRBJ1-1	14	TRBV10-1	CASSWTRDGAEAFF	TGCGCCAGCAGTTGGACAAGGGATGGAGCTGAAGCTTTCTTT
NA	NA	TRBJ2-2	15	TRBV7-9	CASTSSLGNTGELFF	TGTGCCAGCACCTCCAGCCTAGGGAACACCGGGGAGCTGTTTTTT
NA	TRBD1	TRBJ2-3	16	TRBV5-8	CASSLGGQGLTDTQYF	TGTGCCAGCAGCTTGGGGGGACAGGGACTCACAGATACGCAGTATTTT
NA	TRBD1	TRBJ1-1	13	TRBV29-1	CSVLRPGQGTAFF	TGCAGCGTTCTAAGACCGGGACAGGGTACGGCTTTCTTT
NA	TRBD1	TRBJ2-7	11	TRBV29-1	CSGQGFDEQYF	TGCAGCGGACAGGGGTTCGACGAGCAGTACTTC